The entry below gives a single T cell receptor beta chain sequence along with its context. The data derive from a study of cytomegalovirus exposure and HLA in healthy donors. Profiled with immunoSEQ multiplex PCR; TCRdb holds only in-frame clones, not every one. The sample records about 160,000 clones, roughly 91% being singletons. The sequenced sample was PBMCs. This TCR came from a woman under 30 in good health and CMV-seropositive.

The chain's CDR3 is CASSEPSGSTDTQYF. CDR3 coding DNA: TGTGCCAGCAGTGAGCCTAGCGGTTCCACAGATACGCAGTATTTT. V usage is TRBV6-1 and J usage is TRBJ2-3; TRBD2 matches at 7 bases. Unmatched junction bases numbered 5, after V lost 3 bases and J lost 2 bases. Germline-derived CDR1 and CDR2 are MNHNS and SASEGT. The CDR3 runs 15 residues.